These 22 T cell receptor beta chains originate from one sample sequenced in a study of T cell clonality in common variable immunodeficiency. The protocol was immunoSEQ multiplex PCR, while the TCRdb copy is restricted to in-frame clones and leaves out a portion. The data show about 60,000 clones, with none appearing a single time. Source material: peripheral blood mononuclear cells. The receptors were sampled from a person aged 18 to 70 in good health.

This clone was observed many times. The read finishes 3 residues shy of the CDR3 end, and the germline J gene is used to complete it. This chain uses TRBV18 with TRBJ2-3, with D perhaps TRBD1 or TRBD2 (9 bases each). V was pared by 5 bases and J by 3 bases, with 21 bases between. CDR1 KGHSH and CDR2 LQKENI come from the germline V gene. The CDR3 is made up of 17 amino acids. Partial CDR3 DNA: TGTGCCAGCTCAGACATTCCTAGCGGGACAGGGACAGATACG. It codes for CASSDIPSGTGTDT. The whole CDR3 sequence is CASSDIPSGTGTDTQYF.

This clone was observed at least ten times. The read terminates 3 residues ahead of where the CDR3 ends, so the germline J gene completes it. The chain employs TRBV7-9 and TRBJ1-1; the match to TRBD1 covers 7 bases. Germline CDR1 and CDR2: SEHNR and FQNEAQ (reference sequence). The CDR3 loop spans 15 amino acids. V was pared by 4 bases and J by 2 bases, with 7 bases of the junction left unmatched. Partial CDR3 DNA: TGTGCCAGCAGCTCGAGGACAGGAGGAAACACTGAA. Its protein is CASSSRTGGNTE. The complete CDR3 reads CASSSRTGGNTEAFF. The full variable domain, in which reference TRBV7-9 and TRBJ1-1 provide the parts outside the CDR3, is DTGVSQNPRHKITKRGQNVTFRCDPISEHNRLYWYRQTLGQGPEFLTYFQNEAQLEKSRLLSDRFSAERPKGSFSTLEIQRTEQGDSAMYLCASSSRTGGNTEAFFGQGTRLTVV.

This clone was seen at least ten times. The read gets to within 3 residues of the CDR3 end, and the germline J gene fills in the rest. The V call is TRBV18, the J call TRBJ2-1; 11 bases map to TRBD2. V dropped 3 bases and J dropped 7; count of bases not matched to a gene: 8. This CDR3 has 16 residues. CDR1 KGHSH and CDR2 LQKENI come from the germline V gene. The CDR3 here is CASSPQTSGISNEQFF. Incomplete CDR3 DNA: TGTGCCAGCTCACCCCAGACTAGCGGGATCAGTAATGAG. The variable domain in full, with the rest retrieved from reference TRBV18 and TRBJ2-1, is NAGVMQNPRHLVRRRGQEARLRCSPMKGHSHVYWYRQLPEEGLKFMVYLQKENIIDESGMPKERFSAEFPKEGPSILRIQQVVRGDSAAYFCASSPQTSGISNEQFFGPGTRLTVL.

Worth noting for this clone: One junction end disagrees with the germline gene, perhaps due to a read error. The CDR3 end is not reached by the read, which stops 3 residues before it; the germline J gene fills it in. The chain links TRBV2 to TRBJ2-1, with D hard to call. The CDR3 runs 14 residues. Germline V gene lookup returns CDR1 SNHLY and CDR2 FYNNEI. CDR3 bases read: TGTGCCAGCAGTGAACTTGGGCTATACACTGAG. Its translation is CASSELGLYTE. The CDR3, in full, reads CASSELGLYTEQFF. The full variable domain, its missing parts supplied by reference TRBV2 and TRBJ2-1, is EPEVTQTPSHQVTQMGQEVILRCVPISNHLYFYWYRQILGQKVEFLVSFYNNEISEKSEIFDDQFSVERPDGSNFTLKIRSTKLEDSAMYFCASSELGLYTEQFFGPGTRLTVL.

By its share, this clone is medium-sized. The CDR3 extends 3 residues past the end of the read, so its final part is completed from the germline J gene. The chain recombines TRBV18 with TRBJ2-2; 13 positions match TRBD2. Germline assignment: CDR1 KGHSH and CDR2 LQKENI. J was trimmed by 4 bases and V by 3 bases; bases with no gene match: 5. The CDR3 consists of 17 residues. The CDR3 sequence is CASSPGTSGMITGELFF. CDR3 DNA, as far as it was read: TGTGCCAGCTCACCTGGGACTAGCGGGATGATCACCGGGGAG.

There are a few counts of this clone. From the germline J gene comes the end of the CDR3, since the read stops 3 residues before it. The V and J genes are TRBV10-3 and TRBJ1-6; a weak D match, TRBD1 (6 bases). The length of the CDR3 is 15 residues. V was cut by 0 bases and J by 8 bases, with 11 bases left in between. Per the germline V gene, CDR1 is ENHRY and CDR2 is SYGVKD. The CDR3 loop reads CAISESGGTYSPLHF. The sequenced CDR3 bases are TGTGCCATCAGTGAGTCTGGGGGCACGTATTCACCC.

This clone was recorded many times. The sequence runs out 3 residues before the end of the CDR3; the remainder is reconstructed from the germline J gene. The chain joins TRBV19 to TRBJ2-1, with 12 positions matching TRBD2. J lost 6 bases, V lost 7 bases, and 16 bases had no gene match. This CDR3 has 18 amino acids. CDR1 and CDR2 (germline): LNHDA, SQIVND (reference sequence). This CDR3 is CASKPSGLAGEGPNEQFF. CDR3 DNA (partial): TGTGCCAGTAAGCCATCGGGACTAGCGGGCGAGGGGCCCAATGAG.

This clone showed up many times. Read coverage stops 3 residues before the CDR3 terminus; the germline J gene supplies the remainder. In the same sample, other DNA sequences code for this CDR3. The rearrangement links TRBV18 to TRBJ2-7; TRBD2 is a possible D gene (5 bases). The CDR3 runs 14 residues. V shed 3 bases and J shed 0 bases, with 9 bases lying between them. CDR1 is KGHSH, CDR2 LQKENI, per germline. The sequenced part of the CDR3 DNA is TGTGCCAGCTCACCGTCAGGAGGCTCCTACGAG. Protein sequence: CASSPSGGSYE. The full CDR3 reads CASSPSGGSYEQYF.

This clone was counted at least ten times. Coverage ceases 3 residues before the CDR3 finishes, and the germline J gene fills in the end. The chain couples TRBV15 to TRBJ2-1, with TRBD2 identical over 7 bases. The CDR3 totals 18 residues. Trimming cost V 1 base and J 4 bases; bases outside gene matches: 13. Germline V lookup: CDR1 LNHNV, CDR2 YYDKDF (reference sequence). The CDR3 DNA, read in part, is TGTGCCACCAGCAGAGCTCCAAGCGGGGTACCATCATACAATGAG. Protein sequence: CATSRAPSGVPSYNE. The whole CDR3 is CATSRAPSGVPSYNEQFF.

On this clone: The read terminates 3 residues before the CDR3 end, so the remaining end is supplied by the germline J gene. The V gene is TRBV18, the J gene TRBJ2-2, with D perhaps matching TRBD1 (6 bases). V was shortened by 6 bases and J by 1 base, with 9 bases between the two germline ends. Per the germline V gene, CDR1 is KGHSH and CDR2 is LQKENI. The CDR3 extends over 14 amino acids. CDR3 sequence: CASSPDRNTGELFF. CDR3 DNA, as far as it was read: TGTGCCAGCTCCCCGGACAGGAACACCGGGGAG.

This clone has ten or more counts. The sequenced CDR3 bases are TGTGCCAGCAGTCAGGGGGCGGGAGGGGCCAACGTC. Residues: CASSQGAGGANV. The CDR3 reads in full as CASSQGAGGANVLTF. This chain uses TRBV9 with TRBJ2-6; 8 bases line up with TRBD1. The CDR3 end falls 3 residues outside the read, so it is completed with the germline J gene. Germline values: CDR1 SGDLS, CDR2 YYNGEE. The CDR3 runs to 15 residues. The junction had 5 bases not matched to a gene; V was cut back by 5 bases and J by 4 bases.

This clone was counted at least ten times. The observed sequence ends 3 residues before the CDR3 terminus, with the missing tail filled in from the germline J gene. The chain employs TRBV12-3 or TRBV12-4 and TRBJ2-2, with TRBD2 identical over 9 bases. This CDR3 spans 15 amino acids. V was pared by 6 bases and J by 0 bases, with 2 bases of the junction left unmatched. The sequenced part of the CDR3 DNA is TGTGCCAGCAGGCTAGCGGGGCCGAACACCGGGGAG. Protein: CASRLAGPNTGE. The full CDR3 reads CASRLAGPNTGELFF.

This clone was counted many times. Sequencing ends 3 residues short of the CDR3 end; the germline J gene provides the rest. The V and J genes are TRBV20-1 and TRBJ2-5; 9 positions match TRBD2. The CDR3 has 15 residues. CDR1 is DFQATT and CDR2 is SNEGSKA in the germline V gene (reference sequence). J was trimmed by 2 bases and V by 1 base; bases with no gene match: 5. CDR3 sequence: CSARAPLAGQETQYF. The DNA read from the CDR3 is TGCAGTGCTAGAGCTCCCCTAGCGGGGCAAGAGACC.

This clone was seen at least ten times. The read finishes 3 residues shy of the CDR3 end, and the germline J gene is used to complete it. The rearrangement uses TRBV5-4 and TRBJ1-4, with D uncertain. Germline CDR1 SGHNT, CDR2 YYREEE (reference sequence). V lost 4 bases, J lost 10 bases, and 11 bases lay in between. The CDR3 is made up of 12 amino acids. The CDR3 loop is CASSHEAGKLFF. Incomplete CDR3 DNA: TGTGCCAGCAGCCACGAGGCGGGAAAA.

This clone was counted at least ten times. Here the CDR3 reads CASSPSLQETQYF. The covered CDR3 bases are TGTGCCAGCTCACCATCGCTACAAGAGACC. The chain recombines TRBV18 with TRBJ2-5; the D is unclear. The read ends 3 residues early relative to the CDR3; the germline J gene fills the gap. Trimming took 2 bases from V and 2 from J, leaving 6 bases between them. In germline, CDR1 is KGHSH, CDR2 LQKENI. This CDR3 contains 13 residues.

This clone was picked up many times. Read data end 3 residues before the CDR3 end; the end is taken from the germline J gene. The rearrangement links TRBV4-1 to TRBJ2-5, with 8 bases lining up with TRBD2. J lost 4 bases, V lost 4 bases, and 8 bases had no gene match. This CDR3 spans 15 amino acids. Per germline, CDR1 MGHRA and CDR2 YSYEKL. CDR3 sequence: CASSPPAGDSETQYF. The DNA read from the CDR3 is TGCGCCAGCAGCCCCCCAGCGGGAGATTCAGAGACC.

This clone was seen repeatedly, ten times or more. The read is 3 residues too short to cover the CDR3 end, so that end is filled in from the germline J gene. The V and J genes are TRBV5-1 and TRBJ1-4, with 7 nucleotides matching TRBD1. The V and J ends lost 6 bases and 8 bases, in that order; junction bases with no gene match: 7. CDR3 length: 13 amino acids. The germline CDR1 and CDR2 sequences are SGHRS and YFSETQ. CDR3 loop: CASKGAGREKLFF. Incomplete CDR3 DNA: TGCGCCAGCAAGGGGGCAGGGAGGGAAAAA.

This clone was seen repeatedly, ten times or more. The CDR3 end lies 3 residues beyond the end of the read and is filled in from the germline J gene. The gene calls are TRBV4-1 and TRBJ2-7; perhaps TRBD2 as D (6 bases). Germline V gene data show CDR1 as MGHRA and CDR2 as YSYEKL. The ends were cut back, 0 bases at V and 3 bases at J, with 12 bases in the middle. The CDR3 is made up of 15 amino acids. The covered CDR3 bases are TGCGCCAGCAGCCAAGACATAGCGGACGGCTACGAG. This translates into CASSQDIADGYE. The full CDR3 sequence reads CASSQDIADGYEQYF.

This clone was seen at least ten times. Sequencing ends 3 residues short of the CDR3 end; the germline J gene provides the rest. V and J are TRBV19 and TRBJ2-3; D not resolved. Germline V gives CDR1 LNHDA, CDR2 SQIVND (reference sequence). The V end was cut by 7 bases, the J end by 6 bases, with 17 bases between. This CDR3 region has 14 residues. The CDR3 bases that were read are TGTGCCAGTACCCAAACTTCCCCCGGGGATACG. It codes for CASTQTSPGDT. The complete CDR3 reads CASTQTSPGDTQYF. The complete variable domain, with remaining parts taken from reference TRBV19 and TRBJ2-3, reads DGGITQSPKYLFRKEGQNVTLSCEQNLNHDAMYWYRQDPGQGLRLIYYSQIVNDFQKGDIAEGYSVSREKKESFPLTVTSAQKNPTAFYLCASTQTSPGDTQYFGPGTRLTVL.

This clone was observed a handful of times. CDR3 bases read: TGCAGTGCTAGTCTGGAGTTGGGACGGGGGAACTATGGC. This codes for CSASLELGRGNYG. From start to end, the CDR3 is CSASLELGRGNYGYTF. The chain recombines TRBV20-1 with TRBJ1-2; a possible D gene is TRBD1 (5 bases). With the read ending 3 residues before the CDR3 end, the germline J gene is used to fill in that end. Germline lookup yields CDR1 DFQATT and CDR2 SNEGSKA (reference sequence). Trimming left V 3 bases short and J 2 bases short, with 19 bases between. CDR3 length: 16 amino acids.

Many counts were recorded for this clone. The DNA read from the CDR3 is TGTGCCTGGAGCGCCCCTAGCCTCAACACCGGGGAG. As protein: CAWSAPSLNTGE. The whole CDR3 protein reads CAWSAPSLNTGELFF. V gene TRBV30 combines with J gene TRBJ2-2; D might be TRBD2 (5 bases). The read is 3 residues too short to cover the CDR3 end, so that end is filled in from the germline J gene. Germline CDR1 GTSNPN, CDR2 SVGIG (reference sequence). Trimming took 3 bases from V and 2 from J, leaving 13 bases between them. This CDR3 contains 15 residues. Looking up the rest from reference TRBV30 and TRBJ2-2 gives the full variable domain: SQTIHQWPATLVQPVGSPLSLECTVEGTSNPNLYWYRQAAGRGLQLLFYSVGIGQISSEVPQNLSASRPQDRQFILSSKKLLLSDSGFYLCAWSAPSLNTGELFFGEGSRLTVL.

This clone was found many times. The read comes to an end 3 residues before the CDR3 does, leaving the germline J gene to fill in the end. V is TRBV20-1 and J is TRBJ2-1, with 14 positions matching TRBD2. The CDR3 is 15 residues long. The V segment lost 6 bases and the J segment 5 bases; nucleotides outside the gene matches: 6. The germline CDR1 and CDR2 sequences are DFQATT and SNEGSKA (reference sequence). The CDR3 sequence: CSAPRTSGGNNEQFF. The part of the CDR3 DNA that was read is TGCAGTGCACCCCGGACTAGCGGGGGGAACAATGAG.